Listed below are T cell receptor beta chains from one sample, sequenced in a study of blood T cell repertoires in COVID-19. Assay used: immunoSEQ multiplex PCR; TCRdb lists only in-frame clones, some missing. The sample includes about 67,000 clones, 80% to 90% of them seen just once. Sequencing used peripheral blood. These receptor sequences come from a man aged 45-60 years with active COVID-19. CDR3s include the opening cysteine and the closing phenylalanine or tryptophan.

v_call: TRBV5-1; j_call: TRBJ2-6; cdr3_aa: CASSLAVAGANVLTF
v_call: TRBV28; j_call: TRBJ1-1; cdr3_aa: CASSLLNTEAFF
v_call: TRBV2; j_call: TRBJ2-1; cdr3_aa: CASRAYSGTYNEQFF
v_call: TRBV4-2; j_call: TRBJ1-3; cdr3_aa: CASSQVMGSSGNTIYF
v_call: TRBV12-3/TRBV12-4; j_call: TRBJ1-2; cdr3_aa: CASTFDRGRGYTF
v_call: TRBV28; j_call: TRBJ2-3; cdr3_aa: CASRLQGTDTQYF
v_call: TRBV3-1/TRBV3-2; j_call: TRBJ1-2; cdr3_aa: CASSPTAIYGYTF
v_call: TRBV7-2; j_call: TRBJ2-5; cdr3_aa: CASSLARGGTQYF
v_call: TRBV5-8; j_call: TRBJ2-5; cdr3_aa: CASRLAGGAQYF
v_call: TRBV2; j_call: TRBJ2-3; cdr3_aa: CASSELAGSTDTQYF
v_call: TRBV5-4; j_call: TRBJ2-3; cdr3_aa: CASSLELAGGIDTQYF
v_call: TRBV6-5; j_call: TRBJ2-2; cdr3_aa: CASRRERTGELFF
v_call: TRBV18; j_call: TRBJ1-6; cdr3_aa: CASSSFGTGGSYNSPLHF
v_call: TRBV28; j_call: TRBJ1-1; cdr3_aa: CASREQGYSYQAFF
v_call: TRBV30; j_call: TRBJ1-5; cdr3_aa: CAWSKDSNSNQPQHF
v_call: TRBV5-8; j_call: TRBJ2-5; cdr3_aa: CASSLGSGGEETQYF
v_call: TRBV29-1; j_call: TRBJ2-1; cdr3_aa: CSGAAVVGYEQFF